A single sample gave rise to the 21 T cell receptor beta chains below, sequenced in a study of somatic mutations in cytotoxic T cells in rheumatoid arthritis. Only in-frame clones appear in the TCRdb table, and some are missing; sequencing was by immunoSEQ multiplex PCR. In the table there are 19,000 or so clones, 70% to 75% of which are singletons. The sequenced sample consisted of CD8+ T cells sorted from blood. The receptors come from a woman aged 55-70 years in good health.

In nucleotides, the CDR3 is TGTGCCAGCAGCCCGACTGGTGGAAACACCATATATTTT. This codes for CASSPTGGNTIYF. The rearrangement joins TRBV11-2 to TRBJ1-3; no reliable D call. CDR3 length: 13 amino acids. Trimming took off 5 bases at V and 3 bases at J, with 8 bases between the two ends. CDR1 and CDR2 from the germline V gene are SGHAT and FQNNGV.

The CDR3 region is CASSLGGGSYEQYF. Written as DNA, the CDR3 is TGTGCCAGCAGCTTAGGGGGGGGCTCCTACGAGCAGTACTTC. This chain joins TRBV7-6 and TRBJ2-7; 7 bases are a match to TRBD2. Germline assignment: CDR1 SGHVS and CDR2 FNYEAQ. The CDR3 extends over 14 amino acids. With 1 base clipped from V and 0 bases from J, the junction kept 0 bases outside the gene matches.

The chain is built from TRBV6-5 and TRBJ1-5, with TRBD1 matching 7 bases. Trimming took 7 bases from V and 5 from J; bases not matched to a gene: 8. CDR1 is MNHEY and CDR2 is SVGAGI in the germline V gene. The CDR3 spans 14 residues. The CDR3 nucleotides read TGTGCCAGCACCTTTAGGACAGGAGATCAGCCCCAGCATTTT. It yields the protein CASTFRTGDQPQHF.

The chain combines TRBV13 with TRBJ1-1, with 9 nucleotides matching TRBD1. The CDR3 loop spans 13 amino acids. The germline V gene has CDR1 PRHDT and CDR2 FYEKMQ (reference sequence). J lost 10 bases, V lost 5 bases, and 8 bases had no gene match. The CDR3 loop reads CASSTDRGKIAFF. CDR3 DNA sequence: TGTGCCAGCAGCACCGACAGGGGGAAGATAGCTTTCTTT.

The CDR3, as DNA: TGCAGCGTCCCCAGGGGGCGCGGGGCTGAAGCTTTCTTT. As protein: CSVPRGRGAEAFF. This chain uses TRBV29-1 with TRBJ1-1; 8 bases map to TRBD1. The CDR3 has 13 residues. Germline V gene data show CDR1 as SQVTM and CDR2 as ANQGSEA. Trimming took 6 bases from V and 6 from J; bases not matched to a gene: 9.

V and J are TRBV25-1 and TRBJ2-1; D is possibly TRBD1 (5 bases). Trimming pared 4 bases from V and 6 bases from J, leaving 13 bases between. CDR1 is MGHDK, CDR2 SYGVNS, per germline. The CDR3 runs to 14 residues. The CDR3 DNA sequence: TGTGCCAGCAGTGTGGGGCGGCAGCGCAATGAGCAGTTCTTC. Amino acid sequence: CASSVGRQRNEQFF.

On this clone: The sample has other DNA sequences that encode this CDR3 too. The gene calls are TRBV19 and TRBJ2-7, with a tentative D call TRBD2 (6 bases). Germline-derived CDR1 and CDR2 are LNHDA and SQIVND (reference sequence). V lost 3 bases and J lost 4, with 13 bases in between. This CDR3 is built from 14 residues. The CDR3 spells CASSIKGGRYEQYF. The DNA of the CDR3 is TGTGCCAGTAGTATTAAGGGAGGTCGGTACGAGCAGTACTTC.

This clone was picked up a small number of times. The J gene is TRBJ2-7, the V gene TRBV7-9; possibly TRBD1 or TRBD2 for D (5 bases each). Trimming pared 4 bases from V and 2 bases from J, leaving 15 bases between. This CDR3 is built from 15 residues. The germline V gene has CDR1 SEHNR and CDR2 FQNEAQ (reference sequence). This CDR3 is CASSSDLGRAYEQYF. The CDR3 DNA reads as TGTGCCAGCAGCTCAGACCTGGGGCGGGCCTACGAGCAGTACTTC. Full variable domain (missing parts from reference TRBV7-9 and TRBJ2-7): DTGVSQNPRHKITKRGQNVTFRCDPISEHNRLYWYRQTLGQGPEFLTYFQNEAQLEKSRLLSDRFSAERPKGSFSTLEIQRTEQGDSAMYLCASSSDLGRAYEQYFGPGTRLTVT.

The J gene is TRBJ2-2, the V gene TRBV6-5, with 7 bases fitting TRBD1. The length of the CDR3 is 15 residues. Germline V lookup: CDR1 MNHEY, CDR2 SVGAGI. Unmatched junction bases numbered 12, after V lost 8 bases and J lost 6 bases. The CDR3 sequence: CASRSGDSGAGELFF. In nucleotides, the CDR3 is TGTGCCAGCCGTAGTGGGGACAGTGGCGCCGGGGAGCTGTTTTTT.

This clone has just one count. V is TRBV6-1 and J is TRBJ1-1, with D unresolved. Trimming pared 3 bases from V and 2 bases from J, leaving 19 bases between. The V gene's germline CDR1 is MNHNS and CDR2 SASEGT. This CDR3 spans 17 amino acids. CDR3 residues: CASSDLWAGILNTEAFF. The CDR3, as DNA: TGTGCCAGCAGTGATCTGTGGGCGGGGATCCTAAACACTGAAGCTTTCTTT.

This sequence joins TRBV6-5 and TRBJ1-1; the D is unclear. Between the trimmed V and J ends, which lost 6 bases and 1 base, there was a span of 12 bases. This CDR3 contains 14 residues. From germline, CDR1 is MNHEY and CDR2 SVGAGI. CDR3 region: CASRPDHTNTEAFF. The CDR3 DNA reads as TGTGCCAGCAGACCCGATCACACGAACACTGAAGCTTTCTTT.

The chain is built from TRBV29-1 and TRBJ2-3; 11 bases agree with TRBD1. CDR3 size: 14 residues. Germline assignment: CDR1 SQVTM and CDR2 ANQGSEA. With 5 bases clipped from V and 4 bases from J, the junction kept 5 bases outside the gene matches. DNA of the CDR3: TGCAGCGTTACTGGGACAGGGGGGCCAGATACGCAGTATTTT. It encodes CSVTGTGGPDTQYF.

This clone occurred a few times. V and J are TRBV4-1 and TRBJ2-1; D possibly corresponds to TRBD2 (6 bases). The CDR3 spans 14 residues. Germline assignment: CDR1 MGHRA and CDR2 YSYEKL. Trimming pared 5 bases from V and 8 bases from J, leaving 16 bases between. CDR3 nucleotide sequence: TGCGCCAGCAGCTCCCGGGACTGGCTAGATGAGCAGTTCTTC. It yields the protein CASSSRDWLDEQFF.

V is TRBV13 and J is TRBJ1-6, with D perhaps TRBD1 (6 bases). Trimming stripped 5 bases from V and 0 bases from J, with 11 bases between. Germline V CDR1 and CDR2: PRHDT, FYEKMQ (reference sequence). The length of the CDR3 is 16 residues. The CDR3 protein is CASSEGGSSYNSPLHF. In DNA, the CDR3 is TGTGCCAGCAGCGAAGGGGGGAGCTCCTATAATTCACCCCTCCACTTT.

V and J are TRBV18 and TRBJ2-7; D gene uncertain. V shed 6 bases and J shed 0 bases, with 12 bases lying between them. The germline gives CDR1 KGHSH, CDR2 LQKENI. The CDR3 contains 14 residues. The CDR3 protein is CASSDGLSSYEQYF. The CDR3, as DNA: TGTGCCAGCTCCGACGGATTGAGCTCCTACGAGCAGTACTTC. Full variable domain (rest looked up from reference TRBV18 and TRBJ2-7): NAGVMQNPRHLVRRRGQEARLRCSPMKGHSHVYWYRQLPEEGLKFMVYLQKENIIDESGMPKERFSAEFPKEGPSILRIQQVVRGDSAAYFCASSDGLSSYEQYFGPGTRLTVT.

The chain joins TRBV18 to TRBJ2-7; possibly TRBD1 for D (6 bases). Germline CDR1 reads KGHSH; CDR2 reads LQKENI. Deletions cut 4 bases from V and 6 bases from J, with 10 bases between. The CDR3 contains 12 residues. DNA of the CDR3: TGTGCCAGCTCACGGACAGACTCCGAGCAGTACTTC. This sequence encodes CASSRTDSEQYF.

Here the CDR3 reads CASSLGTGTYEQYF. The CDR3 coding sequence is TGTGCCAGCAGCTTGGGGACAGGAACCTACGAGCAGTACTTC. The chain combines TRBV5-6 with TRBJ2-7; 7 positions match TRBD1. The CDR3 spans 14 residues. CDR1 and CDR2 (germline): SGHDT, YYEEEE. Trimming removed 0 bases from V and 2 bases from J; junction bases left unmatched: 2.

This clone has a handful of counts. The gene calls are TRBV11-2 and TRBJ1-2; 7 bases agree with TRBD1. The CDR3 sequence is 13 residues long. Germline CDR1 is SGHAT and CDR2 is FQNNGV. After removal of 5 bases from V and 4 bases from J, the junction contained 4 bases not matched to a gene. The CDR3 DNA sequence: TGTGCCAGCAGCCCCGGGACAGCCTATGGCTACACCTTC. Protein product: CASSPGTAYGYTF.

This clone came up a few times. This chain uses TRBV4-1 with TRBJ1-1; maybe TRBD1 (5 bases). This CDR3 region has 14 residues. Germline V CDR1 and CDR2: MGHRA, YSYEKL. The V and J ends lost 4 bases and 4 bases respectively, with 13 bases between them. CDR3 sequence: CASSLLRGVTEAFF. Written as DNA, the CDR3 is TGCGCCAGCAGCCTTCTCCGGGGGGTCACTGAAGCTTTCTTT.

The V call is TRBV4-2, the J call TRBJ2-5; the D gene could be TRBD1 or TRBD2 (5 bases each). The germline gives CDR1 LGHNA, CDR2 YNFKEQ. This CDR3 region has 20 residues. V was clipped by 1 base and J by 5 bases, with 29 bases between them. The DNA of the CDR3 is TGTGCCAGCAGCCAAGTCACTGGGACCAGAACTCTCGAGGGCTGGGAGACCCAGTACTTC. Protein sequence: CASSQVTGTRTLEGWETQYF.

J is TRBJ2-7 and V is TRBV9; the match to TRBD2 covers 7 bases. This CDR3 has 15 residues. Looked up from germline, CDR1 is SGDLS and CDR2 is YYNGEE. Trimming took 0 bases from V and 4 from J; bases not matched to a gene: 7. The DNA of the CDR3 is TGTGCCAGCAGCGTAGAGGGAGGGCGGCATTACGAGCAGTACTTC. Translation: CASSVEGGRHYEQYF.